Listed below are T cell receptor beta chains from one sample, sequenced in a study of blood T cell repertoires in COVID-19. Assay: immunoSEQ multiplex PCR; the TCRdb copy retains only in-frame clones and omits some. Among tens of thousands of clones listed, around 90% were seen once. The material sequenced was peripheral blood. All receptors come from an elderly woman with active or convalescent COVID-19. The CDR3 runs from the conserved cysteine through the conserved F or W. A D gene is named only where the DNA matches it firmly. Not all rows give a size; the values are once, few, many and, for expanded clones, a class.

V gene	J gene	D gene	clone size	CDR3 DNA	CDR3 protein
TRBV30	TRBJ1-2	TRBD1	NA	TGTGCCTGGTTACAGGGGGTCGGTGGCTACACCTTC	CAWLQGVGGYTF
TRBV19	TRBJ2-7	TRBD1	NA	TGTGCCAGTAGTACGAAGACAGGGACCCTCTCCTACGAGCAGTACTTC	CASSTKTGTLSYEQYF
TRBV5-5	TRBJ2-2	NA	NA	TGTGCCAGCAGCATCCGATATACAGGAGGGGCAAGCACCGGGGAGCTGTTTTTT	CASSIRYTGGASTGELFF
TRBV13	TRBJ1-1	NA	NA	TGTGCCACCTCGTTAAGGGGGGGGACTGAAGCTTTCTTT	CATSLRGGTEAFF
TRBV7-9	TRBJ1-3	NA	NA	TGTGCCAGCACCTTCGGGGTTCTCTCTGGAAACACCATATATTTT	CASTFGVLSGNTIYF
TRBV11-2	TRBJ2-3	NA	NA	TGTGCCAGCAGCCCTAGAGATACGCAGTATTTT	CASSPRDTQYF
TRBV6-4	TRBJ2-2	NA	NA	TGTGCCAGCTCCAGGGACTGGGACACCGGGGAGCTGTTTTTT	CASSRDWDTGELFF
TRBV27	TRBJ2-7	TRBD1	NA	TGTGCCAGCAGTACGACAGGGTGGAACGAGCAGTACTTC	CASSTTGWNEQYF
TRBV30	TRBJ1-4	NA	NA	TGTGCCTGGAGTCTAGACGGAAAACTGTTTTTT	CAWSLDGKLFF
TRBV4-2	TRBJ2-3	TRBD2	once	TGTGCCAGCAGCCAAGATCGGGCTAGCGGGGCAGATACGCAGTATTTT	CASSQDRASGADTQYF